The 23 T cell receptor beta chains presented below share a single source sample, sequenced in a study of human T cells and chemical hapten exposure. TCRdb analysed the 5' RACE reads with MiXCR anew, one entry per CDR3 protein. The repertoire consists of about 80,000 distinct CDR3 sequences, with about a sixth occurring once and the leading ten covering around 6.8%. Extraction yielded total RNA from whole blood (unfractionated). Receptors were obtained from a female donor in good health.

This chain connects TRBV7-2 to TRBJ2-7; 10 bases are a match to TRBD1. Germline loops: CDR1 SGHTA, CDR2 FQGNSA. This CDR3 has 14 amino acids. V trimming: 4 bases; J trimming: 5 bases; junction bases outside the gene matches: 5. CDR3 DNA sequence: TGTGCCAGCAGCTGGGACAGGGGAATGGACGAGCAGTACTTC. This translates into CASSWDRGMDEQYF.

The V gene is TRBV28, the J gene TRBJ1-2; D is possibly TRBD1 (5 bases). CDR3 length: 14 residues. V was shortened by 9 bases and J by 4 bases, with 18 bases between the two germline ends. Germline V gene sequence: CDR1 MDHEN, CDR2 SYDVKM. The DNA for the CDR3 is TGTGCCAGTTCCCAGGGCCCTCCGGGCTATGGCTACACCTTC. It is translated as CASSQGPPGYGYTF.

This sequence joins TRBV7-9 and TRBJ2-1; maybe TRBD2 (7 bases). This CDR3 is 14 amino acids long. CDR1 SEHNR and CDR2 FQNEAQ come from the germline V gene (reference sequence). V lost 1 base and J lost 9, with 13 bases in between. CDR3 sequence reads: CASSLGGGGGEQFF. CDR3 DNA: TGTGCCAGCAGCTTAGGAGGGGGAGGGGGTGAGCAGTTCTTC. The whole variable domain, filled in from reference TRBV7-9 and TRBJ2-1, reads DTGVSQNPRHKITKRGQNVTFRCDPISEHNRLYWYRQTLGQGPEFLTYFQNEAQLEKSRLLSDRFSAERPKGSFSTLEIQRTEQGDSAMYLCASSLGGGGGEQFFGPGTRLTVL.

This clonotype was detected only a few times. The chain recombines TRBV28 with TRBJ2-1, with 9 bases identical to TRBD1. The CDR3 sequence is 15 residues long. Trimming removed 5 bases from V and 3 bases from J; junction bases left unmatched: 5. Germline-derived CDR1 and CDR2 are MDHEN and SYDVKM. CDR3 sequence (DNA): TGTGCCAGCAGTGAAGGGACAGGGATCTACAATGAGCAGTTCTTC. Protein: CASSEGTGIYNEQFF.

The gene calls are TRBV5-6 and TRBJ1-2; D remains ambiguous. CDR1 and CDR2 (germline): SGHDT, YYEEEE. V lost 4 bases and J lost 1, with 5 bases in between. The CDR3 spans 12 residues. CDR3 loop: CASSGVNYGYTF. In nucleotides, the CDR3 is TGTGCCAGCAGCGGGGTTAACTATGGCTACACCTTC.

This clonotype was seen a handful of times. The chain combines TRBV18 with TRBJ2-1, with 9 positions matching TRBD2. The J segment lost 7 bases and the V segment lost 5 bases, leaving 15 bases of the junction unmatched. Germline V CDR1 and CDR2: KGHSH, LQKENI. The CDR3 is made up of 17 amino acids. In nucleotides, the CDR3 is TGTGCCAGCTCATCCTATTTTGGCGGGGGGGCCGATAATGAGCAGTTCTTC. It codes for CASSSYFGGGADNEQFF.

In this sample, this clonotype turned up a few times. The V gene is TRBV9, the J gene TRBJ2-1; TRBD2 is a possible D gene (6 bases). The CDR3 contains 15 residues. Germline V lookup: CDR1 SGDLS, CDR2 YYNGEE. V shed 3 bases and J shed 9 bases, with 19 bases lying between them. The CDR3 spells CASSDSFALASEQFF. The CDR3 coding sequence is TGTGCCAGCAGCGACTCCTTCGCACTAGCAAGTGAGCAGTTCTTC. Full variable domain (missing parts from reference TRBV9 and TRBJ2-1): DSGVTQTPKHLITATGQRVTLRCSPRSGDLSVYWYQQSLDQGLQFLIQYYNGEERAKGNILERFSAQQFPDLHSELNLSSLELGDSALYFCASSDSFALASEQFFGPGTRLTVL.

This chain uses TRBV20-1 with TRBJ2-1; 10 bases map to TRBD2. The CDR3 is 15 residues long. J gave up 4 bases and V 0 bases, and 3 bases lay outside the gene matches. From germline, CDR1 is DFQATT and CDR2 SNEGSKA (reference sequence). The DNA for the CDR3 is TGCAGTGCTAGAGATTTAGCGGGGGGTTACAATGAGCAGTTCTTC. It encodes CSARDLAGGYNEQFF.

This clonotype was counted only a few times. The V gene is TRBV28, the J gene TRBJ1-2; D unclear. CDR3 length: 11 residues. Germline-derived CDR1 and CDR2 are MDHEN and SYDVKM. Trimming cost V 10 bases and J 4 bases, with 10 bases left between them. The CDR3 reads CATQTFYGYTF. DNA for the CDR3: TGTGCCACACAAACTTTCTATGGCTACACCTTC.

V and J are TRBV30 and TRBJ2-1; TRBD2 agrees at 14 bases. V shed 0 bases and J 9 bases; nucleotides not matched to a gene: 7. There are 16 residues in the CDR3. Germline V CDR1 and CDR2: GTSNPN, SVGIG (reference sequence). The DNA for the CDR3 is TGTGCCTGGAGTGTTTGGACTAGCGGGGGGCAGGGTGAGCAGTTCTTC. It yields the protein CAWSVWTSGGQGEQFF.

V gene TRBV24-1 combines with J gene TRBJ1-2; 8 bases are a match to TRBD1. The length of the CDR3 is 16 residues. The ends lost 4 bases at V and 4 bases at J; junction bases unmatched: 10. The germline CDR1 and CDR2 sequences are KGHDR and SFDVKD. CDR3 loop: CATSDQGTGGGYGYTF. For the CDR3, the DNA is TGTGCCACCAGTGACCAAGGGACAGGAGGCGGCTATGGCTACACCTTC.

CDR3 in DNA: TGTGCCAGCAGCTTACGTTCCAGCTACAATCAGCCCCAGCATTTT. It encodes CASSLRSSYNQPQHF. The V call is TRBV6-6, the J call TRBJ1-5, with D unclear. The CDR3 is made up of 15 amino acids. Trimming removed 6 bases at V and 3 bases at J, with 15 bases between. The germline V gene encodes CDR1 MNHNY and CDR2 SVGAGI (reference sequence).

This clonotype has more than one count but fewer than ten. The chain employs TRBV5-1 and TRBJ1-1; the D is unclear. Trimming removed 3 bases at V and 0 bases at J, with 9 bases between. The CDR3 covers 14 residues. Germline V CDR1 and CDR2: SGHRS, YFSETQ. The DNA of the CDR3 is TGCGCCAGCAGCTCCACCGGGGTGAACACTGAAGCTTTCTTT. Residues: CASSSTGVNTEAFF. Supplemented by reference TRBV5-1 and TRBJ1-1, the full variable domain reads KAGVTQTPRYLIKTRGQQVTLSCSPISGHRSVSWYQQTPGQGLQFLFEYFSETQRNKGNFPGRFSGRQFSNSRSEMNVSTLELGDSALYLCASSSTGVNTEAFFGQGTRLTVV.

This clonotype was seen just once. The rearrangement joins TRBV18 to TRBJ2-2; D is uncertain. The germline V and J ends were trimmed by 3 bases and 3 bases, with 14 bases remaining between them. Germline lookup yields CDR1 KGHSH and CDR2 LQKENI. This CDR3 contains 16 residues. Written as DNA, the CDR3 is TGTGCCAGCTCACCCCCCCGGACCAAGGACACCGGGGAGCTGTTTTTT. It encodes CASSPPRTKDTGELFF.

J is TRBJ1-2 and V is TRBV20-1; D gene ambiguous. Germline lookup yields CDR1 DFQATT and CDR2 SNEGSKA (reference sequence). The V and J ends lost 0 bases and 0 bases respectively, with 8 bases between them. The CDR3 totals 14 residues. CDR3 sequence reads: CSARDPRANYGYTF. The DNA of the CDR3 is TGCAGTGCTAGAGATCCGCGGGCTAACTATGGCTACACCTTC.

The chain links TRBV12-3 or TRBV12-4 to TRBJ1-1, with a possible D match to TRBD1 (5 bases). The CDR3 consists of 11 residues. The germline V and J ends were trimmed by 3 bases and 7 bases, with 6 bases remaining between them. CDR3 coding DNA: TGTGCCAGCAGTTTGGGGGGTGAAGCTTTCTTT. Protein: CASSLGGEAFF.

This chain connects TRBV3-1 to TRBJ2-4; D might be TRBD1 (5 bases). V dropped 3 bases and J dropped 6 bases, with 9 bases sitting between them. The CDR3 covers 13 residues. Germline V gene data show CDR1 as LGHDT and CDR2 as YNNKEL (reference sequence). In DNA, the CDR3 is TGTGCCAGCAGCCAGGTTCAGGGAAACATTCAGTACTTC. Its protein is CASSQVQGNIQYF.

The chain has TRBV6-1 and TRBJ2-3; D may be TRBD1 (7 bases). CDR3 length equals 15 residues. V lost 8 bases and J lost 3, with 18 bases in between. Germline V gene lookup returns CDR1 MNHNS and CDR2 SASEGT. The CDR3 protein is CASLPGGGETDTQYF. The DNA for the CDR3 is TGTGCCAGCCTGCCAGGAGGGGGCGAGACAGATACGCAGTATTTT.

In this sample, this clonotype turned up many times. The chain links TRBV7-9 to TRBJ1-1; 8 positions match TRBD1. The length of the CDR3 is 14 residues. Germline CDR1 and CDR2: SEHNR and FQNEAQ (reference sequence). Trimming removed 5 bases from V and 4 bases from J; junction bases left unmatched: 6. The CDR3 nucleotides read TGTGCCAGCAGCAAATTACAGGGGGGCACTGAAGCTTTCTTT. Its protein product is CASSKLQGGTEAFF.

This clonotype was counted ten times or more. V gene TRBV7-2 combines with J gene TRBJ1-2, with no clear D. The CDR3 runs to 16 residues. Trimming left V 5 bases short and J 2 bases short, with 18 bases between. Germline loops: CDR1 SGHTA, CDR2 FQGNSA. In DNA form, the CDR3 reads TGTGCCAGCAGCAATCAGGCGGGGTGGGCGAACTATGGCTACACCTTC. Translation: CASSNQAGWANYGYTF. Together with reference TRBV7-2 and TRBJ1-2, the CDR3 gives the full variable domain: GAGVSQSPSNKVTEKGKDVELRCDPISGHTALYWYRQSLGQGLEFLIYFQGNSAPDKSGLPSDRFSAERTGGSVSTLTIQRTQQEDSAVYLCASSNQAGWANYGYTFGSGTRLTVV.

This clonotype was observed a few times. The chain couples TRBV6-2 or TRBV6-3 to TRBJ2-1; 16 bases are shared with TRBD2. Trimming at V came to 6 bases and at J to 0 bases, leaving 17 bases not matched to a gene. Germline CDR1 MNHEY, CDR2 SVGEGT. This CDR3 spans 22 amino acids. The chain's CDR3 is CASREITGTSGGADGSYNEQFF. The CDR3 bases are TGTGCCAGCAGGGAGATAACCGGGACTAGCGGGGGGGCAGATGGCTCCTACAATGAGCAGTTCTTC.

The chain links TRBV7-6 to TRBJ2-2; weak D call: TRBD2 (5 bases). CDR1 and CDR2 from the germline V gene are SGHVS and FNYEAQ. Trimming removed 5 bases from V and 3 bases from J, with 10 bases in between. The CDR3 is 14 residues long. CDR3 amino acids: CASSLLGDTGELFF. The CDR3 DNA reads TGTGCCAGCAGCCTGCTCGGGGACACCGGGGAGCTGTTTTTT.

The chain recombines TRBV20-1 with TRBJ2-3, with 10 bases matching TRBD2. The CDR3 extends over 14 amino acids. Germline CDR1 DFQATT, CDR2 SNEGSKA (reference sequence). The ends lost 0 bases at V and 8 bases at J; junction bases unmatched: 5. CDR3 coding DNA: TGCAGTGCTAGAGAAAGCGGGAGGGGGGGTACGCAGTATTTT. It yields the protein CSARESGRGGTQYF.